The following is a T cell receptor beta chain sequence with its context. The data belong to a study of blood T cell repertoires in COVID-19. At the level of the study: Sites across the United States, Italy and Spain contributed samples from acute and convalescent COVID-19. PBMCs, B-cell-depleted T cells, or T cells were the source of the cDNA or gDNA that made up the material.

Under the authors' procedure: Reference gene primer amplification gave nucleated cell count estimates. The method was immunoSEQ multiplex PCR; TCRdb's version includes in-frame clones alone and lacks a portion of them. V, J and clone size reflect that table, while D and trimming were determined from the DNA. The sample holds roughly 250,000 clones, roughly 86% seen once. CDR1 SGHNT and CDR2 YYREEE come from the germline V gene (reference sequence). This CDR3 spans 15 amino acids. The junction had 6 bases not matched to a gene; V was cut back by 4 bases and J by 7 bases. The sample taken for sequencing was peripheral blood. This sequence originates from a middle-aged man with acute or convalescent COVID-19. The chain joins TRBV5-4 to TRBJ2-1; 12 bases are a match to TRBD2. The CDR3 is CASSQGLAGRNEQFF. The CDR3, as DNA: TGTGCCAGCAGCCAAGGACTAGCGGGACGGAATGAGCAGTTCTTC.